The 9 T cell receptor beta chains below were found in one sample sequenced in a study of early T cells in non-severe SARS-CoV-2 infection. TCRdb called the 5' RACE reads again in MiXCR, with one record for every CDR3 protein. The profile shows some 29,000 distinct CDR3 sequences, roughly 5.3% of them singletons. Sequences were obtained from whole blood. All receptors come from an adult who was a healthcare worker with PCR-confirmed SARS-CoV-2 infection or an uninfected control (not recorded which).

Regarding this clonotype: Given a much more abundant clone one base away, this may be a read error. The V and J genes are TRBV7-9 and TRBJ2-1; D is undetermined. V shed 3 bases and J shed 9 bases, with 9 bases lying between them. Germline CDR1 is SEHNR and CDR2 is FQNEAQ (reference sequence). The CDR3 runs to 12 residues. CDR3 region: CASSFLRTEQFF. CDR3 DNA: TGTGCCAGCAGCTTTTTACGGACTGAGCAGTTCTTC. Full variable domain (outside the CDR3, taken from reference TRBV7-9 and TRBJ2-1): DTGVSQNPRHKITKRGQNVTFRCDPISEHNRLYWYRQTLGQGPEFLTYFQNEAQLEKSRLLSDRFSAERPKGSFSTLEIQRTEQGDSAMYLCASSFLRTEQFFGPGTRLTVL.

A few counts support this clonotype. V gene TRBV27 combines with J gene TRBJ1-2; D call uncertain. CDR1 is MNHEY, CDR2 SMNVEV, per germline (reference sequence). This CDR3 spans 14 amino acids. Trimming pared 9 bases from V and 0 bases from J, leaving 14 bases between. CDR3 sequence reads: CASGLGGSNYGYTF. The CDR3 DNA is TGTGCCAGTGGCCTAGGCGGTTCTAACTATGGCTACACCTTC.

This clonotype was detected ten times or more. V is TRBV28 and J is TRBJ2-7; 9 nucleotides align to TRBD1. After removal of 1 base from V and 5 bases from J, the junction contained 6 bases not matched to a gene. Germline V CDR1 and CDR2: MDHEN, SYDVKM. This CDR3 spans 15 amino acids. CDR3 DNA sequence: TGTGCCAGCAGTTTATTTGCGGACAGGGGTAACGAGCAGTACTTC. This gives the protein CASSLFADRGNEQYF.

This clonotype was recorded a few times. V gene TRBV27 combines with J gene TRBJ2-2, with D tentatively TRBD2 (5 bases). Germline V gives CDR1 MNHEY, CDR2 SMNVEV (reference sequence). Trimming removed 2 bases at V and 5 bases at J, with 12 bases between. CDR3 length: 15 amino acids. The CDR3 spells CASSLRARGTGELFF. CDR3 bases: TGTGCCAGCAGTTTACGGGCCCGGGGAACCGGGGAGCTGTTTTTT.

The chain carries TRBV7-6 and TRBJ2-5, with unresolved D. The CDR3 contains 13 residues. Deletions cut 2 bases from V and 4 bases from J, with 8 bases between. In germline, CDR1 is SGHVS, CDR2 FNYEAQ. Here the CDR3 DNA reads TGTGCCAGCAGCTTACCCGGCGGAGAGACCCAGTACTTC. It encodes CASSLPGGETQYF.

CDR3 DNA sequence: TGTGCCAGCAGCTTAGCCCTGGTCCCCGTCTGGGACAGGGGTAACTATGGCTACACCTTC. Protein product: CASSLALVPVWDRGNYGYTF. The V and J genes are TRBV11-2 and TRBJ1-2; 10 nucleotides match TRBD1. The CDR3 length is 20 residues. V dropped 1 base and J dropped 1; count of bases not matched to a gene: 15. Germline CDR1 is SGHAT and CDR2 is FQNNGV.

This rearrangement joins TRBV11-2 to TRBJ2-5; possible D gene TRBD1, 6 bases. The germline gives CDR1 SGHAT, CDR2 FQNNGV. This CDR3 spans 16 amino acids. Trimming pared 5 bases from V and 5 bases from J, leaving 21 bases between. The CDR3 protein is CASSPWLDSRGETQYF. CDR3 bases: TGTGCCAGCAGCCCCTGGTTGGACAGCCGTGGGGAGACCCAGTACTTC.

This clonotype was detected ten times or more. This chain uses TRBV6-1 with TRBJ1-2; D is undetermined. The CDR3 runs to 15 residues. Trimming shortened V by 0 bases and J by 0 bases, and 8 bases separated the two germline ends. The germline V gene has CDR1 MNHNS and CDR2 SASEGT. The CDR3 loop reads CASSEAASANYGYTF. CDR3 coding DNA: TGTGCCAGCAGTGAAGCAGCCTCCGCTAACTATGGCTACACCTTC.

In regard to this clonotype: It may be a read error: a sequence one base away is much more abundant. The J gene is TRBJ2-7, the V gene TRBV6-6; tentatively, D is TRBD2 (5 bases). The CDR3 loop spans 14 amino acids. Germline CDR1 is MNHNY and CDR2 is SVGAGI (reference sequence). The V end was cut by 2 bases, the J end by 3 bases, with 11 bases between. The CDR3 bases are TGTGCCAGCAGTTACGAGGGTGCCTGCTACGAGCAGTACTTC. Protein sequence: CASSYEGACYEQYF.